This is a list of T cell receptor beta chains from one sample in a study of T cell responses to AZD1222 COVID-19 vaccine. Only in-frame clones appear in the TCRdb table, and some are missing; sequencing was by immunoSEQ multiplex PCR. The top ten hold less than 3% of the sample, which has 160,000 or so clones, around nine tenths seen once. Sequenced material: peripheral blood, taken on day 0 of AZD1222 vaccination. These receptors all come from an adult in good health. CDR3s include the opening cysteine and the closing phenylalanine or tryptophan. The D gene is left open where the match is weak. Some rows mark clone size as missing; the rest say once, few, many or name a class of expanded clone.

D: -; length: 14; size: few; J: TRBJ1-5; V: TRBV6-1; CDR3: CASSETSSNQPQHF; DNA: TGTGCCAGCAGTGAAACTTCGAGCAATCAGCCCCAGCATTTT
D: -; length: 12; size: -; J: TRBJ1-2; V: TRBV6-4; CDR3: CASSDSVGGYTF; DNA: TGTGCCAGCAGTGACTCGGTAGGCGGCTACACCTTC
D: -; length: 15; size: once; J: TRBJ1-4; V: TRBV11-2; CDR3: CASSPIGGTNEKLFF; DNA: TGTGCCAGCAGCCCAATAGGGGGAACTAATGAAAAACTGTTTTTT
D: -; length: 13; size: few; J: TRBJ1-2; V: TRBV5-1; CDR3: CASSLTENYGYTF; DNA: TGCGCCAGCAGCTTGACAGAGAACTATGGCTACACCTTC
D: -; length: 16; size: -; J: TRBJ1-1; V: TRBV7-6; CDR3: CASSLGALGVRTEAFF; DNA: TGTGCCAGCAGCTTAGGGGCACTCGGGGTTCGAACTGAAGCTTTCTTT
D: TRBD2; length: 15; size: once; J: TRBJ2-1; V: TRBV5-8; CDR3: CASSPSGSINNEQFF; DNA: TGTGCCAGCAGCCCTAGCGGGAGTATCAACAATGAGCAGTTCTTC
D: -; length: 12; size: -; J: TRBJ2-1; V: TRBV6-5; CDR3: CASGVMRNEQFF; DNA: TGTGCCAGCGGGGTAATGAGGAATGAGCAGTTCTTC
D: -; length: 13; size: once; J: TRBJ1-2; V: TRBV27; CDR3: CASSPLTNYGYTF; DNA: TGTGCCAGCAGTCCCCTCACTAACTATGGCTACACCTTC
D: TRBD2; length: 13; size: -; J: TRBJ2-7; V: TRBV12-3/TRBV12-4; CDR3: CASSLQRGYEQYF; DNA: TGTGCCAGCAGTTTACAGCGGGGCTACGAGCAGTACTTC
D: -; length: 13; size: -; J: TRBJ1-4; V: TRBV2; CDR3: CASRRTTNEKLFF; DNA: TGTGCCAGCAGGAGAACAACTAATGAAAAACTGTTTTTT
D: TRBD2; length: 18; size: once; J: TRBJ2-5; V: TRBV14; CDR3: CASSQSTQSGSRWETQYF; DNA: TGTGCCAGCAGCCAATCCACCCAGAGCGGGAGTCGGTGGGAGACCCAGTACTTC
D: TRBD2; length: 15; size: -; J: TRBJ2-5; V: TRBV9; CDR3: CASSVSGTSQETQYF; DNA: TGTGCCAGCAGCGTTAGCGGGACCTCCCAGGAGACCCAGTACTTC
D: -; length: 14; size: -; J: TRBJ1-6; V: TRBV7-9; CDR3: CASSRVYYNSPLHF; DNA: TGTGCCAGCAGCAGGGTGTACTATAATTCACCCCTCCACTTT
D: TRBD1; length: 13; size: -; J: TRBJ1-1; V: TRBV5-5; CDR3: CASSSGQIAEAFF; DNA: TGTGCCAGCAGCTCGGGACAGATCGCTGAAGCTTTCTTT
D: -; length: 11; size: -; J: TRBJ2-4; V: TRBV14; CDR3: CASSQTNIQYF; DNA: TGTGCCAGCAGCCAAACAAACATTCAGTACTTC
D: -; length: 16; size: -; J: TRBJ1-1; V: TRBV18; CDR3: CASSPRGGVRSTEAFF; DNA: TGTGCCAGCTCGCCCCGGGGGGGAGTAAGGTCCACTGAAGCTTTCTTT
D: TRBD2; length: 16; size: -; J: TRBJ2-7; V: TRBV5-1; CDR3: CASSLTTSGPPYEQYF; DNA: TGCGCCAGCAGCTTGACGACTAGCGGGCCCCCCTACGAGCAGTACTTC
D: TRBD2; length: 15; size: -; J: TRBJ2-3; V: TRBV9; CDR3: CASSFPAGGSDTQYF; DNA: TGTGCCAGCAGCTTCCCAGCGGGAGGTTCAGATACGCAGTATTTT
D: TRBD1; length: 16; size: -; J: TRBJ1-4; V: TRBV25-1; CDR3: CASALGQGRGNEKLFF; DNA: TGTGCCAGCGCACTGGGACAGGGGAGAGGAAATGAAAAACTGTTTTTT
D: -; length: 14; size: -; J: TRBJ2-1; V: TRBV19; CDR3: CASSIDWSHNEQFF; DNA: TGTGCCAGTAGTATAGATTGGTCGCACAATGAGCAGTTCTTC
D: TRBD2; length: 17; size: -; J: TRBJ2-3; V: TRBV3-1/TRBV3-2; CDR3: CASSQDGMGLAGDTQYF; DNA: TGTGCCAGCAGCCAAGATGGGATGGGACTAGCAGGGGATACGCAGTATTTT
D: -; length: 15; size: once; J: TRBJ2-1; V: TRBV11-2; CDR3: CASSLEDSPYNEQFF; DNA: TGTGCCAGCAGCTTAGAGGACAGCCCCTACAATGAGCAGTTCTTC
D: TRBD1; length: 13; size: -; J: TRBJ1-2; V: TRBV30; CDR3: CALPGQGAGGYTF; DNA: TGTGCCCTTCCGGGACAGGGGGCTGGAGGCTACACCTTC
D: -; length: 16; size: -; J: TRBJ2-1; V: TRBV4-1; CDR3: CASAPVAAEPYNEQFF; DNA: TGCGCCAGCGCTCCCGTGGCGGCGGAGCCTTACAATGAGCAGTTCTTC
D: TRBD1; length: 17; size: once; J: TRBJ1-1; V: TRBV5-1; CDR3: CASSLGIGTATNTEAFF; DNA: TGCGCCAGCAGCTTAGGAATCGGGACAGCAACGAACACTGAAGCTTTCTTT
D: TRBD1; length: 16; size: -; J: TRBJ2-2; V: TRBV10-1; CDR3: CASSESGQANTGELFF; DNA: TGCGCCAGCAGTGAGTCTGGACAGGCGAACACCGGGGAGCTGTTTTTT
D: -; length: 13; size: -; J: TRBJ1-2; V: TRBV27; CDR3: CASSLRGAYGYTF; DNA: TGTGCCAGCAGTTTGCGGGGGGCCTATGGCTACACCTTC
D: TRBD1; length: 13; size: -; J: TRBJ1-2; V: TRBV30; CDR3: CAWSQQGRDGYTF; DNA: TGTGCCTGGAGCCAACAGGGGCGCGATGGCTACACCTTC
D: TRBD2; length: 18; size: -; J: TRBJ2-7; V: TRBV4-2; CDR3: CASSQEVLPLAAFYEQYF; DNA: TGTGCCAGCAGCCAAGAGGTCCTTCCGCTAGCGGCTTTCTACGAGCAGTACTTC
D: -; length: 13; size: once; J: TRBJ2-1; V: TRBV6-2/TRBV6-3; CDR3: CASSWTEYNEQFF; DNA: TGTGCCAGCAGTTGGACCGAGTACAATGAGCAGTTCTTC
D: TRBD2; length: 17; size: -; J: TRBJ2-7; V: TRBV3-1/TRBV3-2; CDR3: CASSQEIGGGSLYEQYF; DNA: TGTGCCAGCAGCCAAGAAATCGGGGGAGGGTCCCTATACGAGCAGTACTTC
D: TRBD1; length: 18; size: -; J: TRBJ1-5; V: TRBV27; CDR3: CASSLARTGGIGNQPQHF; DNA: TGTGCCAGCAGTTTAGCCCGGACAGGGGGCATCGGCAATCAGCCCCAGCATTTT
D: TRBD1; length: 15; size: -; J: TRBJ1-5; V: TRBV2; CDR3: CASNGQGGSNQPQHF; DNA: TGTGCCAGCAACGGACAGGGGGGAAGCAATCAGCCCCAGCATTTT
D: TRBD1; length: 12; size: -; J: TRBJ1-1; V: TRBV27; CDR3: CASSYATGEAFF; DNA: TGTGCCAGCAGTTATGCGACAGGGGAAGCTTTCTTT
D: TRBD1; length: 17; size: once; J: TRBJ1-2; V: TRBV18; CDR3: CASSPPDFVQGAYGYTF; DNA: TGTGCCAGCTCACCACCCGACTTCGTACAGGGGGCTTATGGCTACACCTTC